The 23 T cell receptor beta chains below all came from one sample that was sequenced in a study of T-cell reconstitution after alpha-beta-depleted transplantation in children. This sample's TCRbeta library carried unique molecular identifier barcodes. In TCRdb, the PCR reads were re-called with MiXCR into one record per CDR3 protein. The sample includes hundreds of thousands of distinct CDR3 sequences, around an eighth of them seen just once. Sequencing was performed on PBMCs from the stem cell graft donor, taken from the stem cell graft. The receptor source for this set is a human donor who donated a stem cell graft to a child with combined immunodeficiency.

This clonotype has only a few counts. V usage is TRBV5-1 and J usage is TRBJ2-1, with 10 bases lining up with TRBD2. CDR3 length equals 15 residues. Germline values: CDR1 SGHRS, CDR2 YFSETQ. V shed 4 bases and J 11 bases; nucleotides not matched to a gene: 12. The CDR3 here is CASSPSGGATVKQFF. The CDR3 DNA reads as TGCGCCAGCAGCCCCAGCGGGGGGGCAACGGTCAAGCAGTTCTTC.

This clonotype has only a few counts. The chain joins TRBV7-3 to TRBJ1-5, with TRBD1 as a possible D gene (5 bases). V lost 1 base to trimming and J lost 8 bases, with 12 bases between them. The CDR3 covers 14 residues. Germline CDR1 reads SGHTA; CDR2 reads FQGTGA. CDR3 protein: CASSLKLGAEPQHF. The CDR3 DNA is TGTGCCAGCAGCTTAAAACTTGGGGCTGAGCCCCAGCATTTT.

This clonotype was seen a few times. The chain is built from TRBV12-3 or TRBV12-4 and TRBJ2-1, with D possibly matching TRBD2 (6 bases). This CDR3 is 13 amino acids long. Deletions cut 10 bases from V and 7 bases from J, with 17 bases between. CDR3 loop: CATSVGGWNEQFF. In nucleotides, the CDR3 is TGTGCCACCTCAGTTGGGGGGTGGAATGAGCAGTTCTTC.

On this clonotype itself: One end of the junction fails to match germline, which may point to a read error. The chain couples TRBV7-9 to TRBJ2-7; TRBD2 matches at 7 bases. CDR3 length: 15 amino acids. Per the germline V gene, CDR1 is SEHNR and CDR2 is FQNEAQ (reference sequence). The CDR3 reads CASILDLAESYEQYF. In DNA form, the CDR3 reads TGTGCCAGCATCTTAGATCTAGCGGAGTCCTACGAGCAGTACTTC.

The CDR3 region is CASSPTASMNTEAFF. In DNA form, the CDR3 reads TGTGCCAGCAGCCCGACAGCTAGTATGAACACTGAAGCTTTCTTT. The chain has TRBV12-3 or TRBV12-4 and TRBJ1-1; D is perhaps TRBD1 (5 bases). The germline V and J ends were trimmed by 6 bases and 0 bases, with 14 bases remaining between them. The CDR3 is made up of 15 amino acids.

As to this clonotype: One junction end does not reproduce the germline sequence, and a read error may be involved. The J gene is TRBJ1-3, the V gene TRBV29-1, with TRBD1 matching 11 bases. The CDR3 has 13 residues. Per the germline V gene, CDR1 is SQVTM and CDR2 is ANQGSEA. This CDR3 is CSVRTGGRDTKYF. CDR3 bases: TGCAGCGTACGGACAGGGGGCCGGGACACCAAATATTTT.

This chain's CDR3 is CASSYTGTGSYEQYF. CDR3 nucleotides: TGTGCCAGCAGTTATACCGGGACGGGCTCCTACGAGCAGTACTTC. The genes are TRBV5-6 and TRBJ2-7; D might be TRBD1 or TRBD2, each matching 5 bases. The germline V gene encodes CDR1 SGHDT and CDR2 YYEEEE. Trimming took 5 bases from V and 0 from J, leaving 15 bases between them. The CDR3 length is 15 residues.

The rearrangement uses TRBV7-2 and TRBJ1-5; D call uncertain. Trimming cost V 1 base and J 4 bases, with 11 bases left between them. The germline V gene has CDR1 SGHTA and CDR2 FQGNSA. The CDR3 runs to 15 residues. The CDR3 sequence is CASSLVAGLNQPQHF. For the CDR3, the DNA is TGTGCCAGCAGCTTAGTCGCGGGCCTGAATCAGCCCCAGCATTTT.

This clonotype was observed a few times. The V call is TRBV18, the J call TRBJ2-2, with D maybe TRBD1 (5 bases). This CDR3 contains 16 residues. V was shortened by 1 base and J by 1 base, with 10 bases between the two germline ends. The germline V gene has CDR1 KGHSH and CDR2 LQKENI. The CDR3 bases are TGTGCCAGCTCACCACAGGGGCTGAGGAACACCGGGGAGCTGTTTTTT. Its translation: CASSPQGLRNTGELFF.

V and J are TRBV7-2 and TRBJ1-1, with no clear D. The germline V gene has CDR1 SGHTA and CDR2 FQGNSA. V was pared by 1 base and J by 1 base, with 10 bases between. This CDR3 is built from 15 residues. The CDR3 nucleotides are TGTGCCAGCAGCTTAGGTTCGGGGAGGAACACTGAAGCTTTCTTT. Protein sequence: CASSLGSGRNTEAFF. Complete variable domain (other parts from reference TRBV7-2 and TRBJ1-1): GAGVSQSPSNKVTEKGKDVELRCDPISGHTALYWYRQSLGQGLEFLIYFQGNSAPDKSGLPSDRFSAERTGGSVSTLTIQRTQQEDSAVYLCASSLGSGRNTEAFFGQGTRLTVV.

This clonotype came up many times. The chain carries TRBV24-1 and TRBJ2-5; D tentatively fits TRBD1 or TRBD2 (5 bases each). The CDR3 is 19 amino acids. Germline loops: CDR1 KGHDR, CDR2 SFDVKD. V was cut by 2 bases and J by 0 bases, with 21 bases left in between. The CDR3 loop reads CATSDSSGTDSWYQETQYF. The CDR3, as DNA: TGTGCCACCAGTGATTCTTCCGGGACCGATTCTTGGTACCAAGAGACCCAGTACTTC.

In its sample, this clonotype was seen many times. CDR3 DNA: TGTGCCAGCAGTTTAGCGCGGGGCTCTGGGGCCAACGTCCTGACTTTC. It is translated as CASSLARGSGANVLTF. This rearrangement joins TRBV12-3 or TRBV12-4 to TRBJ2-6, with TRBD2 as a possible D gene (6 bases). V gave up 0 bases and J gave up 0 bases, with 6 bases separating them. The CDR3 length is 16 residues.

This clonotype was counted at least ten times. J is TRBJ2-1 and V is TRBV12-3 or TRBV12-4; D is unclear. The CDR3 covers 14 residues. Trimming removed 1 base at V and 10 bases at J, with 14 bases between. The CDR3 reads CASSLEGPLREQFF. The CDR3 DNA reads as TGTGCCAGCAGTTTAGAGGGTCCCTTACGCGAGCAGTTCTTC.

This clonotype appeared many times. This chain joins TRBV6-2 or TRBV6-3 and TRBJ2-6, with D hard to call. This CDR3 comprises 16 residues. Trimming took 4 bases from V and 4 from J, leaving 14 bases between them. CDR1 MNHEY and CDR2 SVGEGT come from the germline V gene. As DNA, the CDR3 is TGTGCCAGCAGTTCCCCGCAGACGACCGGGGCCAACGTCCTGACTTTC. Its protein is CASSSPQTTGANVLTF.

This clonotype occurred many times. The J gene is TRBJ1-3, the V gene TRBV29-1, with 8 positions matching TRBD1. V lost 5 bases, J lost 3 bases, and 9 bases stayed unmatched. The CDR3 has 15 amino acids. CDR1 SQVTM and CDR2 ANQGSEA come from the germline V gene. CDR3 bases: TGCAGCGTTCAGTCCCAGGGGGCGAATGGAAACACCATATATTTT. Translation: CSVQSQGANGNTIYF. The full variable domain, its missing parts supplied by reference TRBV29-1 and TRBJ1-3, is SAVISQKPSRDICQRGTSLTIQCQVDSQVTMMFWYRQQPGQSLTLIATANQGSEATYESGFVIDKFPISRPNLTFSTLTVSNMSPEDSSIYLCSVQSQGANGNTIYFGEGSWLTVV.

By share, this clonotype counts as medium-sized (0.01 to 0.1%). The DNA of the CDR3 is TGTGCCAGCAGTTTAATTAATGAGCAGTTCTTC. As protein: CASSLINEQFF. This chain links TRBV12-3 or TRBV12-4 with TRBJ2-1; no clear D gene. The ends were cut back, 2 bases at V and 7 bases at J, with 3 bases in the middle. The CDR3 totals 11 residues.

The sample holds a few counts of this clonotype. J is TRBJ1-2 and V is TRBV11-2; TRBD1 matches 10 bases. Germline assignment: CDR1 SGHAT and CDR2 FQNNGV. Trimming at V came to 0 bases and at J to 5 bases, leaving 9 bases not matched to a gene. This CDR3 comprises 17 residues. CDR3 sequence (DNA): TGTGCCAGCAGCTTAGAACCGACAGGGGGCGCGGGTTATGGCTACACCTTC. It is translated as CASSLEPTGGAGYGYTF.

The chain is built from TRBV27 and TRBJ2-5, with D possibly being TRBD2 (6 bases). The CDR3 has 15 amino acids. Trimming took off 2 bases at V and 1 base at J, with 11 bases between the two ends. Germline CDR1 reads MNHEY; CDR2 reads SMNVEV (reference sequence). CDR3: CASSLGGRIQETQYF. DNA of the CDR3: TGTGCCAGCAGTTTAGGGGGGAGGATCCAAGAGACCCAGTACTTC.

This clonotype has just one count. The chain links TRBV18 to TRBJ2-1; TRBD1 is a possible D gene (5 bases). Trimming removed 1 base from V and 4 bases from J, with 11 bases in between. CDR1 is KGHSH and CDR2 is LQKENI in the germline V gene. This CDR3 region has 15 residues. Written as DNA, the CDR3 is TGTGCCAGCTCACCACGACAGATGAAATACAATGAGCAGTTCTTC. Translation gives CASSPRQMKYNEQFF.

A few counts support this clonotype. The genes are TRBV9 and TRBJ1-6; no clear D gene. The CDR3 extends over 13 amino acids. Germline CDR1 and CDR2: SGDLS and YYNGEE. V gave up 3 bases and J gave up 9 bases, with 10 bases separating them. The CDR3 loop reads CASSADDGSPLHF. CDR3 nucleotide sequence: TGTGCCAGCAGCGCTGATGACGGTTCACCCCTCCACTTT.

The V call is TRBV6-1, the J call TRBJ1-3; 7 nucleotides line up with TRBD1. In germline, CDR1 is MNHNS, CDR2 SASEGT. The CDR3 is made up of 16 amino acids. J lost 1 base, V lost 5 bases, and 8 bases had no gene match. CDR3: CASSTLPTGSGNTIYF. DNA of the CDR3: TGTGCCAGCAGTACCCTCCCGACAGGGTCTGGAAACACCATATATTTT.

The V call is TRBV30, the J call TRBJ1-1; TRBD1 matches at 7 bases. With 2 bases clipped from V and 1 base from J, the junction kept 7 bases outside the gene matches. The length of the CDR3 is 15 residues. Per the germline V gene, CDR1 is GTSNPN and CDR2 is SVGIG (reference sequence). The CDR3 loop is CAWSTSGQKNTEAFF. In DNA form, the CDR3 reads TGTGCCTGGAGTACCTCGGGACAGAAGAACACTGAAGCTTTCTTT.

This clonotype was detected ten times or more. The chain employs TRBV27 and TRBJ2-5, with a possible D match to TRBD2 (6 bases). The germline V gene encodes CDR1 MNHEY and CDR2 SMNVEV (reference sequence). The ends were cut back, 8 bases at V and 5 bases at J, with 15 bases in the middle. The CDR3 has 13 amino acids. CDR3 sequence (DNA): TGTGCCAGCGGTGCGGTCGCGGGGGAGACCCAGTACTTC. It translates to CASGAVAGETQYF.